This T cell receptor (beta chain) was identified during a study of blood T cell repertoires in COVID-19. Study details: The study drew acute and convalescent COVID-19 samples from the United States, Italy and Spain.

This clone has just one count. The identical CDR3 is also encoded by other nucleotide sequences in the sample. The germline CDR1 and CDR2 sequences are LNHDA and SQIVND (reference sequence). V was cut by 4 bases and J by 5 bases, with 8 bases left in between. The CDR3 has 12 amino acids. Original handling: Estimation of nucleated cell counts relied on the amplification of reference gene primers. This table comes from immunoSEQ multiplex PCR, and its TCRdb copy is limited to in-frame clones, with some not included. The DNA was the basis for D and trimming; V, J and clone size are from that table. The sample yields about 190,000 clones, approximately 85% seen once.

The chain links TRBV19 to TRBJ2-5; possibly TRBD2 for D (6 bases). Sequencing used peripheral blood. The receptor comes from an older man with COVID-19, enrolled during active disease. CDR3 nucleotides: TGTGCCAGTAGTACTAGCGAGGAGACCCAGTACTTC. Translating it yields CASSTSEETQYF.